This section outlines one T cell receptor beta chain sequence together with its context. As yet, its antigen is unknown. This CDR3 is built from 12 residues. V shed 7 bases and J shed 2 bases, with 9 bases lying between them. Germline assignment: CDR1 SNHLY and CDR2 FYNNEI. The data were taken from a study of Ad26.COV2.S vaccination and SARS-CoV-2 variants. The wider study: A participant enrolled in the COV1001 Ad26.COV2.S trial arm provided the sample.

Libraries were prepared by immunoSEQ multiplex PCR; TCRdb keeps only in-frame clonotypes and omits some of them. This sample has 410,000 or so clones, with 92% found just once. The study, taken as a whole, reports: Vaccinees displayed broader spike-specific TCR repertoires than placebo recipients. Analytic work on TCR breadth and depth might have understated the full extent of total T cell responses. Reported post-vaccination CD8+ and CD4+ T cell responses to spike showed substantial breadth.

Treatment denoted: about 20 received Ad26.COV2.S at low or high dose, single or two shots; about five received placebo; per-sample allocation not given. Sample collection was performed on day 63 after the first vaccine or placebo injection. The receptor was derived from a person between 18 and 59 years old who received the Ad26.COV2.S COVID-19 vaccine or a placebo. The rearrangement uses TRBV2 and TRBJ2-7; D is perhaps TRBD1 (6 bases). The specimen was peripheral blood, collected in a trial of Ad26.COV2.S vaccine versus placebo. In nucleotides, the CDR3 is TGTGCCAGCAACAGGGCTACCTACGAGCAGTACTTC. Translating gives CASNRATYEQYF.